This T cell receptor (beta chain) was retrieved from a study of molecular identifiers for immune sequencing clone quantification. On the study more broadly: In replicates, RNA taken from 20,000 or 100,000 naive CD8 cells was divided five ways, and four portions underwent sequencing. Study results and limitations: Effector cells had over 98% of their molecules in clones above 20 RNA copies, while naive cells had under 1%.

Via MiXCR, TCRdb re-called the PCR reads, giving one row per CDR3 protein. This table holds around 100,000 distinct CDR3 sequences, about 32% found once. Preparation of naive CD8 libraries involved roughly 20,000 to 1,000,000 sorted cells and 10%, 30% or 50% RNA. This CDR3 is 17 amino acids long. Trimming cost V 2 bases and J 2 bases, with 17 bases left between them. Details on this clonotype: Its specificity is not known.

The specimen was naive CD8+ T cells from blood, with Jurkat cell RNA spiked in. Sample subset: FACS-sorted CD8+CD4-CCR7+CD45RA+ naive T cells. This clonotype was sampled from a human donor in good health. Some libraries in this study had Jurkat cell RNA spiked in. The chain uses TRBV12-3 or TRBV12-4 and TRBJ2-3; tentatively, D is TRBD1 (7 bases). The CDR3 DNA reads as TGTGCCAGCAGTTTACGGGACAGAGGACTACACACAGATACGCAGTATTTT. Amino acid sequence: CASSLRDRGLHTDTQYF.